The source of this T cell receptor beta chain is a study of cytomegalovirus exposure and HLA in healthy donors. The overall study: Early released data comprised 75 million to 100 million unique TCRs from HLA-typed donors. Findings and limits, study-wide: Other equally common chains were less clonally expanded than HLA-associated TCR beta chains, a later analysis showed.

The PCR was carried out with 60 Vbeta primers and 13 Jbeta primers. The table came from immunoSEQ multiplex PCR; TCRdb's copy has only in-frame clones and leaves some out. The sample gives roughly 61,000 clones, more than 80% of which show up once; about 1.6% is in the top ten. Comments on this clone: Antigen unknown.

The germline CDR1 and CDR2 sequences are LNHDA and SQIVND (reference sequence). This CDR3 contains 14 residues. The V gene lost 6 bases and the J gene lost 5 bases, with 16 bases spanning the gap. This TCR was recovered from a man aged 30 to 45 in good health and CMV-seropositive. Sequencing used PBMCs. The chain combines TRBV19 with TRBJ2-5; D possibly corresponds to TRBD2 (5 bases). The CDR3 spells CASSREGTGETQYF. The CDR3 DNA reads TGTGCCAGTAGCCGTGAGGGCACGGGGGAGACCCAGTACTTC.